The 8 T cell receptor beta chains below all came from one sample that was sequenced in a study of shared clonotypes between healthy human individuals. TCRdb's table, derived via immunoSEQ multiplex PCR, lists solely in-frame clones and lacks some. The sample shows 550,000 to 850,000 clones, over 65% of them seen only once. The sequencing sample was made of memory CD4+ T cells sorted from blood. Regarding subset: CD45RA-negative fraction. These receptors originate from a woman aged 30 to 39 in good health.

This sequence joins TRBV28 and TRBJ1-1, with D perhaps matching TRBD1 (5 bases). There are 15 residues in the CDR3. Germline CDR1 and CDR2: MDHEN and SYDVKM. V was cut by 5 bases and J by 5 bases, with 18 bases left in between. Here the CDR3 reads CASSPHAGKKTEAFF. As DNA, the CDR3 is TGTGCCAGCAGTCCCCATGCAGGGAAGAAGACTGAAGCTTTCTTT.

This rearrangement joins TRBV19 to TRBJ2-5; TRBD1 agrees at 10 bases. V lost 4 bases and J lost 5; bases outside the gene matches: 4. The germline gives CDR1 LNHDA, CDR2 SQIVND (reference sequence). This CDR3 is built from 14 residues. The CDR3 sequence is CASSTGQGGETQYF. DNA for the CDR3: TGTGCCAGTAGTACCGGACAGGGGGGGGAGACCCAGTACTTC.

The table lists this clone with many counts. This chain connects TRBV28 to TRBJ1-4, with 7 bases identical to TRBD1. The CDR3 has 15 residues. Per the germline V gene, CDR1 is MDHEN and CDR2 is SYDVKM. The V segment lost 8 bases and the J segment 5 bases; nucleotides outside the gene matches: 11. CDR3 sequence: CASLERQGRNEKLFF. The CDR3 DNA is TGTGCCAGCTTAGAAAGACAGGGAAGAAATGAAAAACTGTTTTTT.

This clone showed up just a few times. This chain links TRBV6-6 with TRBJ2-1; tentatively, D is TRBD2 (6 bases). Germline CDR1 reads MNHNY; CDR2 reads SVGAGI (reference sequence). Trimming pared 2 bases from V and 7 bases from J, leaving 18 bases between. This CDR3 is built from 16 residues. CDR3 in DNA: TGTGCCAGCAGTTACGCACCAGGCGGAGGGCGAAATGAGCAGTTCTTC. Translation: CASSYAPGGGRNEQFF.

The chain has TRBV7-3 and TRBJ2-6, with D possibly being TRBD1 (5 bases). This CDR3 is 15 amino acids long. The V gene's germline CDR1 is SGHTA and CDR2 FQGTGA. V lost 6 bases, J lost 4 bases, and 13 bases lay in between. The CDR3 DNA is TGTGCCAGCAGTTTGGCAGGGTCCGGGGCCAACGTCCTGACTTTC. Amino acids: CASSLAGSGANVLTF.

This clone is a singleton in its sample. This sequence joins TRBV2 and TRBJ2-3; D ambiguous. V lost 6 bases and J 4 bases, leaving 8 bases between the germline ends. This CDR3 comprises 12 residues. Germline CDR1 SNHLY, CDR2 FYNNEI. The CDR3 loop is CASSGWPDTQYF. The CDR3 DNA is TGTGCCAGCAGCGGGTGGCCAGATACGCAGTATTTT.

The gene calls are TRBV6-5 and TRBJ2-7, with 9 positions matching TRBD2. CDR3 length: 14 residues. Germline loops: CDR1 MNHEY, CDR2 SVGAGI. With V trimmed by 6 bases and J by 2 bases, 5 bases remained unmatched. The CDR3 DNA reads TGTGCCAGCAGCAAGCGGGAGGCAACCTACGAGCAGTACTTC. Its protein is CASSKREATYEQYF.

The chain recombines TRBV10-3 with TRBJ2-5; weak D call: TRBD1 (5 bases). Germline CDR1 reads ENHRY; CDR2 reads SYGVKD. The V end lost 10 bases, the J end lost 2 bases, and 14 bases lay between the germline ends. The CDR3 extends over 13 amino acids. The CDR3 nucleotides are TGTGCCACCTCAGGGATTTGGCAAGAGACCCAGTACTTC. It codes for CATSGIWQETQYF.